This TCR beta chain was documented in a study of blood T cell dynamics during melanoma immunotherapy. The time point denotes: week 3, after first cycle of checkpoint inhibitor. Assay: immunoSEQ multiplex PCR; the TCRdb copy retains only in-frame clones and omits some. The repertoire consists of fewer than 9,500 clones, with more than 75% occurring once and the leading ten covering around 5.2%. The sequence derives from a human donor with melanoma. This specimen consisted of blood, obtained from a patient treated with checkpoint blockade.

CDR3 DNA: TGCGCCAGCAGCCAACAGGTCGGGACTAACTATGGCTACACCTTC. It yields the protein CASSQQVGTNYGYTF. The rearrangement joins TRBV4-1 to TRBJ1-2, with unresolved D. V lost 2 bases and J lost 0, with 10 bases in between. CDR3 length: 15 amino acids. Germline CDR1 is MGHRA and CDR2 is YSYEKL.